This T cell receptor (beta chain) is drawn from a study of T-cell memory formation after mild COVID-19. Looking at the study overall: TCR clusters were mostly confined to one donor each.

From germline, CDR1 is MGHRA and CDR2 YSYEKL. The V and J ends lost 6 bases and 11 bases respectively, with 19 bases between them. The CDR3 has 13 amino acids. Researchers used 5'RACE with constant-segment primers to make TCR alpha and TCR beta cDNA libraries that carry sample barcodes and UMIs. One entry per CDR3 protein results from TCRdb running MiXCR on the 5' RACE reads. Seen here are 200,000 to 250,000 distinct CDR3 sequences, over 7.5% observed once, and the top ten hold 3.5%. Study findings and constraints: Among clones contracting day 15 to 85, CD4/CD8 was balanced, whereas later expanders leaned CD4+.

This clonotype appeared a few times. Its target is not known. This chain connects TRBV4-1 to TRBJ1-1; D possibly corresponds to TRBD1 (6 bases). Sequenced material: PBMCs or a T cell subset sorted from them (not recorded which). The TCR was taken from a man in his late teens or twenties who had mild COVID-19 (a few samples of this study predate the infection). Cell type and time point are not known. The CDR3 spells CASSQIQGVGAFF. In DNA form, the CDR3 reads TGCGCCAGCAGTCAGATACAGGGCGTCGGGGCTTTCTTT.